The T cell receptor beta chain described here comes from a study of T cell responses to AZD1222 COVID-19 vaccine. Study overall: Pooling was applied to second doses at about 4 or about 12 weeks.

A word on this clone: Its specificity is not known.

Whole-study findings and limits: Clonal diversity was possibly underestimated, and the donors were mostly white British, with more females. Spike-specific TCR breadth rose after two AZD1222 doses, and depth rose as well. Targets within unmutated variant regions were reportedly found for nearly half of spike-specific TCRs.

Some clones are missing from TCRdb's copy, which holds only in-frame ones; the method was immunoSEQ multiplex PCR. The profile shows some 200,000 clones, more than 75% of them singletons. Trimming left V 5 bases short and J 6 bases short, with 15 bases between. CDR1 LGHDT and CDR2 YNNKEL come from the germline V gene (reference sequence). The CDR3 extends over 14 amino acids. The chain couples TRBV3-1 (or the pseudogene TRBV3-2) to TRBJ2-3, with D perhaps matching TRBD1 or TRBD2 (5 bases each). This sequence was found in an adult in good health. Source: peripheral blood, taken on day 0 of AZD1222 vaccination. CDR3 amino acids: CASSSSTEGDTQYF. CDR3 DNA sequence: TGTGCCAGCAGCTCCTCGACCGAGGGGGATACGCAGTATTTT.